This T cell receptor beta chain was identified during a study of blood T cell repertoires in COVID-19. This clone occurred once. This CDR3 is built from 13 residues. V was cut by 6 bases and J by 7 bases, with 15 bases left in between. This table comes from immunoSEQ multiplex PCR, and its TCRdb copy is limited to in-frame clones, with some not included. Here the sample spans roughly 230,000 clones, 65% to 90% being singletons. Sequenced input: peripheral blood. V gene TRBV12-3 or TRBV12-4 combines with J gene TRBJ2-5; perhaps TRBD1 as D (6 bases). The receptor comes from a woman aged 45-65 years with acute or convalescent COVID-19. CDR3: CASSPGQKGTQYF. DNA for the CDR3: TGTGCCAGCAGCCCCGGACAGAAAGGGACCCAGTACTTC.